Given below is one T cell receptor (beta chain) in context. Its antigen is unidentified. This sample is drawn from a study of cytomegalovirus exposure and HLA in healthy donors. Background on the study: HLA-typed donors were the source of about 85 million unique TCRs, which an early data release held.

Trimming stripped 5 bases from V and 5 bases from J, with 18 bases between. Germline V gene lookup returns CDR1 MNHEY and CDR2 SVGAGI. The CDR3 spans 15 residues. Regarding the study as a whole: Donor immune exposure was known only as CMV serostatus. Most of the TCR beta V segments (in an earlier analysis) were productive either about 87% or about 30% of the time. Some V segments, including TRBV6-2 and TRBV6-3, were excluded as indistinguishable.

PCR involved 60 Vbeta and 13 Jbeta primers. Some clones are missing from TCRdb's copy, which holds only in-frame ones; the method was immunoSEQ multiplex PCR. The data contain approximately 170,000 clones, around 85% of them singletons. The gene calls are TRBV6-5 and TRBJ2-5; a possible D gene is TRBD1 (5 bases). The sequencing input was PBMCs. The receptor was derived from a boy aged 2 to 10 in good health and CMV-seronegative. DNA of the CDR3: TGTGCCAGCAGTCTCGTAAAGGGGCGCGAGGAGACCCAGTACTTC. Residues: CASSLVKGREETQYF.